This TCR beta chain was captured in a study of neurological immune-mediated disorders. Whole-study findings and limits: Phylogenetic grouping assigned the repertoires of 18 of 34 multiple sclerosis patients to one related-CDR3 cluster, which constitutes a possible signature.

This clonotype has a count of ten or more. Its antigen remains unknown. 5'RACE generated cDNA with 10-nucleotide random UMIs. TCRdb reprocessed the 5' RACE reads via MiXCR and lists one record per CDR3 protein. Counted here are about 62,000 distinct CDR3 sequences, approximately 4.6% occurring once; the ten biggest clones make up less than 3.5%. V lost 4 bases, J lost 1 base, and 11 bases lay in between. This CDR3 is 14 amino acids long. CDR1 is SGHRS, CDR2 YFSETQ, per germline. V is TRBV5-1 and J is TRBJ1-1; D might be TRBD1 (5 bases). The receptor was isolated from a woman aged 45 to 65 with multiple sclerosis. The sequenced material came from PBMCs. The chain's CDR3 is CASSPRDGNTEAFF. In DNA form, the CDR3 reads TGCGCCAGCAGCCCACGGGACGGGAACACTGAAGCTTTCTTT.